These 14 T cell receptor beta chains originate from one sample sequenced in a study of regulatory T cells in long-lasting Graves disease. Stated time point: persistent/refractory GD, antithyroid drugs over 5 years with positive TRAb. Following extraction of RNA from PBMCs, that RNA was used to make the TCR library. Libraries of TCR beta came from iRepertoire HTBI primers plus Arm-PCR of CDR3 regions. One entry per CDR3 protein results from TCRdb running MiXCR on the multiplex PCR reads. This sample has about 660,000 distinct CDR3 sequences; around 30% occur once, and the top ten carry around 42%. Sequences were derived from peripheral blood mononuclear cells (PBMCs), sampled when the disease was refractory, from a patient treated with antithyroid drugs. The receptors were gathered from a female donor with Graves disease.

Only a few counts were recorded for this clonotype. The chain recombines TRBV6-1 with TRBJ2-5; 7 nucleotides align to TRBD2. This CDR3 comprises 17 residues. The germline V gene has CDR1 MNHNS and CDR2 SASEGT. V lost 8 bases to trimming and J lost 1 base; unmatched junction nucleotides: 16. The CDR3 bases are TGTGCCAGCCCCGACGAGGATCTAGCGGCACCCCAAGAGACCCAGTACTTC. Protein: CASPDEDLAAPQETQYF.

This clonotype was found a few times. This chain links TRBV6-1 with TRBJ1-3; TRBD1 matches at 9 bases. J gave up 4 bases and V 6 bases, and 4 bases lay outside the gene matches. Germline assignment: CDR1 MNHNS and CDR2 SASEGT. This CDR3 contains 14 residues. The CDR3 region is CASRKDRGGNTIYF. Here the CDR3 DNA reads TGTGCCAGCAGGAAGGACAGGGGAGGAAACACCATATATTTT.

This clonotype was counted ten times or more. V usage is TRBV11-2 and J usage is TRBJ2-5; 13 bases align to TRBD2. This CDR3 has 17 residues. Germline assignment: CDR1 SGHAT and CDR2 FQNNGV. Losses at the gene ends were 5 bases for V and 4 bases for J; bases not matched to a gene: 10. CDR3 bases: TGTGCCAGCAGCCCAACAATGACTAGCGGGGGGCGAGAGACCCAGTACTTC. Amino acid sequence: CASSPTMTSGGRETQYF.

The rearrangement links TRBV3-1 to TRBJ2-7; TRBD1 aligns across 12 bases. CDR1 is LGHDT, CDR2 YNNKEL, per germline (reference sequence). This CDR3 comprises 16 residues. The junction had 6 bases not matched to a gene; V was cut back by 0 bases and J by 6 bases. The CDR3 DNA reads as TGTGCCAGCAGCCAAGACGCCGGGACAGGGGGCTCCGAGCAGTACTTC. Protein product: CASSQDAGTGGSEQYF.

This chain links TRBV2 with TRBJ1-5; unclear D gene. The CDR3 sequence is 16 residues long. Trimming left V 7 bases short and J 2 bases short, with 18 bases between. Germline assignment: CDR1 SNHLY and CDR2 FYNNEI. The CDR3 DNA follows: TGTGCCAGCACAAGGATTTTTAATGTGGGCAATCAGCCCCAGCATTTT. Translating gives CASTRIFNVGNQPQHF.

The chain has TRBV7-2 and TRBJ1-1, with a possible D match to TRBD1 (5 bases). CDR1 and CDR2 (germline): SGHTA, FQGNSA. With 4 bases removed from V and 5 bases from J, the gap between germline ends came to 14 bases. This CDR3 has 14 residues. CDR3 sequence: CASSSPRGRTEAFF. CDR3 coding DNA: TGTGCCAGCAGCTCTCCCCGGGGCCGGACTGAAGCTTTCTTT.

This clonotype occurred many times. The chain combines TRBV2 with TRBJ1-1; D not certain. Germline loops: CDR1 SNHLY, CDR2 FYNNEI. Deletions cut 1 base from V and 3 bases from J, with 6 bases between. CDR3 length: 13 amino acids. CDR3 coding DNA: TGTGCCAGCAGTGAAGACATAGACACTGAAGCTTTCTTT. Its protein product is CASSEDIDTEAFF.

Here the CDR3 reads CASSSGTGVMTQHF. The CDR3 nucleotides read TGTGCCAGCAGCTCGGGGACAGGGGTAATGACCCAGCATTTT. This chain links TRBV7-8 with TRBJ1-5; 10 nucleotides match TRBD1. With 4 bases clipped from V and 11 bases from J, the junction kept 8 bases outside the gene matches. The CDR3 spans 14 residues. The germline V gene has CDR1 SGHVS and CDR2 FQNEAQ.

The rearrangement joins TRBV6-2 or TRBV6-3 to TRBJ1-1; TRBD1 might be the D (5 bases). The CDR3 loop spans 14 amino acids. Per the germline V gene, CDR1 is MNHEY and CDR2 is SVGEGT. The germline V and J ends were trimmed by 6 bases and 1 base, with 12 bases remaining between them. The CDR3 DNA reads TGTGCCAGCAGAGGCGGGGGGACGAACACTGAAGCTTTCTTT. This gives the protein CASRGGGTNTEAFF.

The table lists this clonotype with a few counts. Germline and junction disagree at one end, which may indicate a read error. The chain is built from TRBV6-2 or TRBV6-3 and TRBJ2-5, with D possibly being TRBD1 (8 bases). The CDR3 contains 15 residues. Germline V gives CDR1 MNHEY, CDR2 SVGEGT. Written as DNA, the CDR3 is TGTGCCAGCAGTTACTTACAGGGGGGGCAAGGGACCCAGTACTTC. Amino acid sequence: CASSYLQGGQGTQYF.

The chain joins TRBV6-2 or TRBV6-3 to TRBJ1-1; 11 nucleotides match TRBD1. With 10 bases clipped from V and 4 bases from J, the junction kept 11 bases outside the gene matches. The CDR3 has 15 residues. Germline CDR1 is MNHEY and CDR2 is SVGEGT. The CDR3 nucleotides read TGTGCCACCAATCCTGGCGGGACAGGGGGCACTGAAGCTTTCTTT. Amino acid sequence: CATNPGGTGGTEAFF.

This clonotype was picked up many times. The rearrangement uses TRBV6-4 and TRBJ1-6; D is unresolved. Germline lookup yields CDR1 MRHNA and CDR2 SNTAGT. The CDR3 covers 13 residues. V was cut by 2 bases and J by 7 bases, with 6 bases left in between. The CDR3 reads CASSDTGNSPLHF. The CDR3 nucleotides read TGTGCCAGCAGTGACACGGGGAATTCACCCCTCCACTTT.

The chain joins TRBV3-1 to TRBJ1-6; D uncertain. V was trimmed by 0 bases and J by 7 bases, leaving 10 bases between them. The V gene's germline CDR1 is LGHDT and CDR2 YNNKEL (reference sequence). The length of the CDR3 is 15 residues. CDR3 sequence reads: CASSQDSPSNSPLHF. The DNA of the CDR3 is TGTGCCAGCAGCCAAGATAGCCCGTCCAATTCACCCCTCCACTTT.

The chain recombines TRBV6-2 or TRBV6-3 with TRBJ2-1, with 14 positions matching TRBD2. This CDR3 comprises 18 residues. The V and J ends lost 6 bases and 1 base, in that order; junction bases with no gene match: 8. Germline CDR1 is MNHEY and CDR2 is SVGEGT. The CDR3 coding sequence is TGTGCCAGCAGGGGGACTAGCGGGAGTTGGGGATCCTACAATGAGCAGTTCTTC. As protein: CASRGTSGSWGSYNEQFF.